Below are 24 T cell receptor beta chains sequenced from a single sample in a study of cytomegalovirus exposure and HLA in healthy donors. Some clones are missing from TCRdb's copy, which holds only in-frame ones; the method was immunoSEQ multiplex PCR. The sample lists approximately 270,000 clones, roughly nine tenths seen once, with about 12% in the top ten. Sample: PBMCs. These receptors were taken from a young man in good health and CMV-seropositive.

The chain joins TRBV7-2 to TRBJ1-2, with 7 positions matching TRBD1. V lost 5 bases and J lost 6; bases outside the gene matches: 6. The germline gives CDR1 SGHTA, CDR2 FQGNSA. This CDR3 comprises 13 residues. As DNA, the CDR3 is TGTGCCAGCAGCGGACAGGCGAACGATGGCTACACCTTC. Translation: CASSGQANDGYTF.

V usage is TRBV30 and J usage is TRBJ2-3, with D possibly TRBD1 on 5 matching bases. Looked up from germline, CDR1 is GTSNPN and CDR2 is SVGIG (reference sequence). The CDR3 spans 14 residues. Trimming shortened V by 0 bases and J by 3 bases, and 10 bases separated the two germline ends. CDR3 amino acids: CAWSVGAATDTQYF. In nucleotides, the CDR3 is TGTGCCTGGAGTGTTGGGGCAGCTACAGATACGCAGTATTTT.

The genes are TRBV20-1 and TRBJ2-7; 8 bases map to TRBD2. The CDR3 is made up of 11 amino acids. Germline V gene data show CDR1 as DFQATT and CDR2 as SNEGSKA (reference sequence). The trim removed 7 bases at V and 3 bases at J, leaving 2 bases unmatched. The CDR3 coding sequence is TGCAGTGGGCGGGAGGACTACGAGCAGTACTTC. It is translated as CSGREDYEQYF.

Comments on this clone: One end of the junction fails to match germline, which may point to a read error. This chain uses TRBV5-1 with TRBJ1-2, with 9 bases aligning to TRBD1. Germline CDR1 is SGHRS and CDR2 is YFSETQ. CDR3 length: 14 amino acids. The CDR3: CASSFMDRGGKGFF. CDR3 nucleotide sequence: TGCGCCAGCAGCTTTATGGACAGGGGAGGCAAAGGCTTCTTC. Drawing the rest from reference TRBV5-1 and TRBJ1-2, the complete variable domain is KAGVTQTPRYLIKTRGQQVTLSCSPISGHRSVSWYQQTPGQGLQFLFEYFSETQRNKGNFPGRFSGRQFSNSRSEMNVSTLELGDSALYLCASSFMDRGGKGFFGSGTRLTVV.

This sequence joins TRBV7-8 and TRBJ1-1; D remains ambiguous. V gave up 5 bases and J gave up 1 base, with 5 bases separating them. The CDR3 covers 12 residues. Germline V gene lookup returns CDR1 SGHVS and CDR2 FQNEAQ. DNA of the CDR3: TGTGCCAGCAGCCCAAGGAACACTGAAGCTTTCTTT. Encoded protein: CASSPRNTEAFF.

This clone was picked up one time. The chain couples TRBV6-5 to TRBJ1-5, with D possibly TRBD1 on 6 matching bases. Trimming stripped 0 bases from V and 2 bases from J, with 8 bases between. The CDR3 spans 15 residues. Germline assignment: CDR1 MNHEY and CDR2 SVGAGI. CDR3 bases: TGTGCCAGCAGTTACTCGGGACAAGGCAATCAGCCCCAGCATTTT. This codes for CASSYSGQGNQPQHF.

This sequence joins TRBV30 and TRBJ2-2; D gene ambiguous. The germline V and J ends were trimmed by 5 bases and 6 bases, with 13 bases remaining between them. The CDR3 consists of 13 residues. Per germline, CDR1 GTSNPN and CDR2 SVGIG (reference sequence). The CDR3 spells CAWSRGQPGELFF. The CDR3, as DNA: TGTGCCTGGTCCAGAGGTCAACCCGGGGAGCTGTTTTTT.

The gene calls are TRBV5-6 and TRBJ2-3, with D perhaps matching TRBD2 (6 bases). Trimming pared 2 bases from V and 2 bases from J, leaving 9 bases between. The CDR3 loop spans 14 amino acids. Looked up from germline, CDR1 is SGHDT and CDR2 is YYEEEE. CDR3 protein: CASSLGLITDTQYF. CDR3 bases: TGTGCCAGCAGCTTAGGACTAATCACAGATACGCAGTATTTT.

The J gene is TRBJ2-5, the V gene TRBV30; 8 nucleotides agree with TRBD1. This CDR3 comprises 13 residues. Germline-derived CDR1 and CDR2 are GTSNPN and SVGIG (reference sequence). V shed 5 bases and J 5 bases; nucleotides not matched to a gene: 7. The CDR3 bases are TGTGCCTGGGGGGGACAGGTGATGGAGACCCAGTACTTC. Translation gives CAWGGQVMETQYF.

The chain joins TRBV2 to TRBJ2-7; maybe TRBD1 (5 bases). Germline V gene sequence: CDR1 SNHLY, CDR2 FYNNEI. This CDR3 comprises 15 residues. The V end was cut by 1 base, the J end by 6 bases, with 16 bases between. The CDR3 DNA is TGTGCCAGCAGTGAAGAAGGAAGGGGCACCGCCGAGCAGTACTTC. This translates into CASSEEGRGTAEQYF.

The V gene is TRBV15, the J gene TRBJ1-2; TRBD1 might be the D (6 bases). This CDR3 region has 17 residues. V dropped 2 bases and J dropped 2 bases, with 18 bases sitting between them. Germline V CDR1 and CDR2: LNHNV, YYDKDF (reference sequence). The CDR3 is CATSRRLGGGGNYGYTF. CDR3 bases: TGTGCCACCAGCAGAAGGTTGGGGGGCGGAGGGAACTATGGCTACACCTTC.

This clone occurred once. The V and J genes are TRBV5-1 and TRBJ2-5; 7 nucleotides align to TRBD2. Germline V gives CDR1 SGHRS, CDR2 YFSETQ. This CDR3 has 13 residues. Trimming took 4 bases from V and 2 from J; bases not matched to a gene: 2. CDR3 in amino acids: CASSPGGQETQYF. The CDR3 DNA reads TGCGCCAGCAGCCCCGGGGGGCAAGAGACCCAGTACTTC.

The table lists this clone with a few counts. V and J are TRBV9 and TRBJ2-7, with D possibly TRBD1 on 5 matching bases. The CDR3 consists of 16 residues. Germline V gene sequence: CDR1 SGDLS, CDR2 YYNGEE. Trimming left V 2 bases short and J 0 bases short, with 15 bases between. CDR3 DNA sequence: TGTGCCAGCAGCGTGGGTGAAGGGGTATACTCCTACGAGCAGTACTTC. Its translation is CASSVGEGVYSYEQYF.

This clone has only a few counts. The chain combines TRBV5-1 with TRBJ2-7; TRBD2 matches 7 bases. The V and J ends lost 0 bases and 4 bases, in that order; junction bases with no gene match: 4. The length of the CDR3 is 14 residues. Germline values: CDR1 SGHRS, CDR2 YFSETQ. The CDR3 loop reads CASSLGEGTYEQYF. As DNA, the CDR3 is TGCGCCAGCAGCTTGGGGGAGGGGACTTACGAGCAGTACTTC.

The chain couples TRBV27 to TRBJ1-5; the D gene is possibly TRBD1 (5 bases). The germline V and J ends were trimmed by 3 bases and 3 bases, with 9 bases remaining between them. The CDR3 is 14 residues long. Germline CDR1 is MNHEY and CDR2 is SMNVEV (reference sequence). The CDR3 reads CASSFQGPNQPQHF. In DNA, the CDR3 is TGTGCCAGCAGTTTCCAGGGCCCCAATCAGCCCCAGCATTTT.

The count of this clone is one. This chain joins TRBV15 and TRBJ2-3; a weak D match, TRBD2 (6 bases). Germline CDR1 reads LNHNV; CDR2 reads YYDKDF (reference sequence). This CDR3 is 14 amino acids long. The V gene lost 5 bases and the J gene lost 4 bases, with 13 bases spanning the gap. In DNA, the CDR3 is TGTGCCACCAGCGCGCGGGGTAGGGCAGATACGCAGTATTTT. Translation: CATSARGRADTQYF.

The chain employs TRBV27 and TRBJ1-1; D is uncertain. The V end was cut by 3 bases, the J end by 2 bases, with 7 bases between. The CDR3 has 13 residues. From germline, CDR1 is MNHEY and CDR2 SMNVEV (reference sequence). CDR3 sequence: CASSFNSNTEAFF. The CDR3 coding sequence is TGTGCCAGCAGTTTCAACAGTAACACTGAAGCTTTCTTT.

This clone was detected only once. This chain connects TRBV28 to TRBJ1-1; D unclear. Trimming removed 5 bases from V and 8 bases from J, with 12 bases in between. Germline V gives CDR1 MDHEN, CDR2 SYDVKM. This CDR3 comprises 12 residues. The CDR3 bases are TGTGCCAGCAGTCGTACAATACAGGAAGCTTTCTTT. Translated: CASSRTIQEAFF.

With regard to this clone: A single base separates this from a much larger clone, so it may be a read error. Other DNA sequences in this specimen translate into the identical CDR3. The chain links TRBV6-1 to TRBJ2-5; 11 positions agree with TRBD2. Trimming at V came to 2 bases and at J to 2 bases, leaving 1 base not matched to a gene. CDR3 length: 15 residues. The germline V gene encodes CDR1 MNHNS and CDR2 SASEGT. The CDR3 loop is CASSELAGGQETQYF. CDR3 bases: TGTGCCAGCAGTGAATTAGCGGGAGGGCAAGAGACCCAGTACTTC.

The CDR3 is CASSLAGANEQFF. CDR3 nucleotide sequence: TGTGCCAGCAGCTTAGCGGGAGCCAATGAGCAGTTCTTC. This chain uses TRBV7-9 with TRBJ2-1; TRBD2 is a possible D gene (5 bases). With 0 bases removed from V and 6 bases from J, the gap between germline ends came to 6 bases. Germline CDR1 SEHNR, CDR2 FQNEAQ (reference sequence). The CDR3 covers 13 residues.

The genes are TRBV12-5 and TRBJ1-2, with D unclear. CDR1 and CDR2 from the germline V gene are LGHNT and FRNRAP. V dropped 1 base and J dropped 0 bases, with 6 bases sitting between them. The length of the CDR3 is 14 residues. DNA for the CDR3: TGTGCTAGTGGTTTGGGACATCCTAACTATGGCTACACCTTC. Residues: CASGLGHPNYGYTF.

A remark on this clone: This sample also contains other DNA sequences that code for the same CDR3. The J gene is TRBJ1-5, the V gene TRBV28; D is unclear. The length of the CDR3 is 14 residues. V lost 1 base to trimming and J lost 2 bases, with 6 bases between them. Germline V gene data show CDR1 as MDHEN and CDR2 as SYDVKM. CDR3 coding DNA: TGTGCCAGCAGTTTATCCGGGGGCAATCAGCCCCAGCATTTT. It yields the protein CASSLSGGNQPQHF.

The count of this clone is one. The chain combines TRBV28 with TRBJ1-1; TRBD1 agrees at 7 bases. Trimming at V came to 5 bases and at J to 4 bases, leaving 7 bases not matched to a gene. Germline V gene data show CDR1 as MDHEN and CDR2 as SYDVKM. CDR3 size: 14 residues. The CDR3 is CASSTRGGRTEAFF. The CDR3 region has the DNA TGTGCCAGCAGTACCAGGGGGGGTCGCACTGAAGCTTTCTTT.

The chain uses TRBV29-1 and TRBJ2-3; perhaps TRBD1 as D (6 bases). The germline CDR1 and CDR2 sequences are SQVTM and ANQGSEA. This CDR3 comprises 15 residues. V gave up 1 base and J gave up 0 bases, with 11 bases separating them. The CDR3 is CSVEGWDTSTDTQYF. CDR3 sequence (DNA): TGCAGCGTTGAAGGTTGGGACACGAGCACAGATACGCAGTATTTT.